This record covers a single TCR beta chain. Single viable CD3+CD4+CD8-CD45RO+ cells were sorted as the memory CD4+ T cells. Serostatus was set by detecting CMV pp150, pp28, p38, p52 IgG. This record comes from a study of memory CD4+ T cells and cytomegalovirus serostatus. Profiling relied on immunoSEQ multiplex PCR, and the TCRdb table lists in-frame clones only, not all of them. The table lists 45,000 to 60,000 clones, 74% of them singletons. This CDR3 contains 14 residues. The V gene lost 0 bases and the J gene lost 13 bases, with 13 bases spanning the gap. Germline V gene data show CDR1 as LGHNA and CDR2 as YSLEER.

This clonotype originated in an adult in good health and CMV-seropositive. The sample was memory CD4+ T cells from blood. J is TRBJ2-6 and V is TRBV4-3; the D is unclear. The CDR3 reads CASSQDLVSPVLTF. The CDR3 nucleotides are TGCGCCAGCAGCCAAGATTTGGTCTCTCCTGTCCTGACTTTC.